The clone carrying this TCR beta chain turned up a few times. Its specificity is unknown. Trimming removed 0 bases at V and 7 bases at J, with 14 bases between. CDR1 and CDR2 (germline): SGHRS, YFSETQ. The CDR3 loop spans 15 amino acids. From the reads, TCRdb called clonotypes with MiXCR, one entry per CDR3 protein. The sample has fewer than 550,000 distinct CDR3 sequences; approximately 16% are singletons. The source of the sample is a study of T cell repertoires in cytomegalovirus infection. Study background: Carrying CMV and the relevant HLA type showed in public TCR beta signatures.

Study-wide results and caveats: The cumulative frequency of public TCR beta families distinguished individuals who carried CMV together with the relevant HLA. HLA-C-restricted CMV clonotypes gave the most frequent clonotype in two of eight donors.

The sequencing input was CD8+ T cells from PBMCs. The rearrangement uses TRBV5-1 and TRBJ1-5; a possible D gene is TRBD1 (6 bases). The sequence derives from a human donor in good health (CMV status not recorded). Some clones in this sample may be carry-over from other donors' samples. The CDR3 is CASSLEGGARQPQHF. The CDR3 region has the DNA TGCGCCAGCAGCTTGGAGGGGGGGGCCCGGCAGCCCCAGCATTTT.